This T cell receptor beta chain is from a study of blood T cell repertoires in COVID-19. In the study overall: Sites across the United States, Italy and Spain contributed samples from acute and convalescent COVID-19. Sources were T cells, B-cell-depleted T cells, or PBMCs; the material itself was cDNA or gDNA.

Per the original methods: How many nucleated cells were present was estimated from reference gene primer amplification. Sequencing used immunoSEQ multiplex PCR; TCRdb keeps in-frame clones, though not all of them. That table supplies the V and J calls and clone size; D and trimming were determined from the DNA. The sample has tens of thousands of clones, approximately 80% seen once. This CDR3 spans 14 amino acids. Germline V gives CDR1 SGHNT, CDR2 YENEEA. Trimming removed 5 bases at V and 7 bases at J, with 12 bases between. The sequence was collected from a woman aged 70-85 years with acute or convalescent COVID-19. The sample taken for sequencing was peripheral blood. The chain recombines TRBV11-3 with TRBJ1-6; unclear D gene. The CDR3 loop is CASSRIPGNSPLHF. CDR3 nucleotide sequence: TGTGCCAGCAGCCGAATTCCGGGGAATTCACCCCTCCACTTT.